This T cell receptor beta chain was identified during a study of T-cell memory formation after mild COVID-19. TCRdb re-called the 5' RACE reads through MiXCR, storing one row per CDR3 protein. The data contain fewer than 70,000 distinct CDR3 sequences, 9% to 9.5% of them singletons. Many counts were recorded for this clonotype. Trimming removed 0 bases from V and 2 bases from J, with 1 base in between. The CDR3 has 12 amino acids. CDR1 SGHRS and CDR2 YFSETQ come from the germline V gene. The specimen was PBMCs or a T cell subset sorted from them (not recorded which). The clonotype comes from a man between 18 and 29 years old who had mild COVID-19 (a few samples of this study predate the infection). Cell type and time point are not known. The chain recombines TRBV5-1 with TRBJ2-3, with D uncertain. DNA of the CDR3: TGCGCCAGCAGCTTGGACACAGATACGCAGTATTTT. Its protein product is CASSLDTDTQYF.